This T cell receptor (beta chain) was recovered during a study of CD8 T cells in Susac syndrome. As for the study in general: Active disease was present in over 5 of the sequenced Susac syndrome patients, whereas under 10 of them were in remission. Broader study findings: In total CD8+ repertoires, 15 to 20 Susac-specific public clones were found, and in CD8+ TEMRA repertoires, about 5 were found.

When the RNA was reverse transcribed, random hexamers were used with an input of roughly 0.45 to 1 ug. Multiplex immunoSEQ PCR targeted 54 Vbeta and 13 Jbeta TCR beta segments. MiXCR, applied by TCRdb to the immunoSEQ multiplex PCR reads, yields one record per CDR3 protein. The profile shows over 80,000 distinct CDR3 sequences, 85% to 95% of them singletons. CD8+ and CD4+ blood T cells underwent TCR beta sequencing. About this clonotype itself: Its antigen remains unknown.

The CDR3 is made up of 17 amino acids. V was cut by 0 bases and J by 6 bases, with 15 bases left in between. The origin of this receptor is a human donor with Susac syndrome. The chain is built from TRBV23-1 and TRBJ1-6, with D unresolved. TRBV23-1 counts as an open reading frame of uncertain function. The sequencing sample was made of CD8+ T cells from PBMCs. This CDR3 reads CASSQSITSAGNSPLHF. CDR3 in DNA: TGCGCCAGCAGTCAATCGATTACGTCCGCGGGTAATTCACCCCTCCACTTT.